This T cell receptor (beta chain) was captured in a study of T cells after yellow fever vaccination. For the study at large: Fractions of limited cellularity were prepared by means of SMART-Seq v4 Ultra Low Input. Study-wide points: In FACS-sorted repertoires, abundant clonotypes from the bulk population could appear as contaminants.

Worth noting for this clonotype: Its antigen is unidentified.

Researchers made TCR cDNA using 5'RACE template switching, and this step added a universal primer site and UMIs. A single record per CDR3 protein comes from TCRdb applying MiXCR to the 5' RACE reads. The table includes about 110,000 distinct CDR3 sequences, around 8.6% detected once. The CDR3 spans 13 residues. The V end was cut by 5 bases, the J end by 8 bases, with 13 bases between. Per the germline V gene, CDR1 is SGHTA and CDR2 is FQGTGA. The rearrangement uses TRBV7-3 and TRBJ2-1, with D possibly being TRBD2 (6 bases). Source: CD8+ T cells sorted from PBMCs, taken 45 days after the yellow fever booster vaccination. The receptor was isolated from a man aged 25-40 years who received the YFV17D yellow fever vaccine. This CDR3 is CASSQTSLHEQFF. The CDR3 coding sequence is TGTGCCAGCAGCCAGACTAGTCTCCATGAGCAGTTCTTC.